This T cell receptor beta chain originates from a study of a mutant IDH1 vaccine in newly diagnosed glioma. Study context: Vaccine administration was initiated 4-6 weeks following radiotherapy alone, or with temozolomide cycles.

The assay was immunoSEQ multiplex PCR, and TCRdb's table has in-frame clones only and misses some. This table has 70,000 to 90,000 clones, about 82% appearing once. Note on this clone: Its antigen is as yet unknown.

This CDR3 spans 11 amino acids. CDR1 and CDR2 (germline): MGHRA, YSYEKL. Trimming pared 1 base from V and 5 bases from J, leaving 3 bases between. This sample's time point: week 23, last vaccination. The vaccine gave 300 ug of a 20-mer mutant IDH1 peptide subcutaneously per dose. This specimen was PBMCs, taken from a glioma patient whose treatment included an IDH1 peptide vaccine. This receptor was taken from a man in his thirties or forties with glioma. Some clones in this sample may be carry-over from other donors' samples. This chain links TRBV4-1 with TRBJ2-7, with unresolved D. The CDR3 DNA reads as TGCGCCAGCAGCCAAGGTCACGAGCAGTACTTC. It codes for CASSQGHEQYF.